This T cell receptor (beta chain) was captured in a study of T cells expressing NK-cell markers. Study-wide context: Serological testing identified seven of the eight sequenced donors as HCMV-seropositive and one as seronegative. Study-level points and caveats: Uncertainty persisted over the HCMV specificity of expanded NKG2C+ T cell clones.

A 5'RACE template switching approach incorporating UMIs was used to make TCR beta cDNA. From its re-call of the 5' RACE reads, TCRdb lists each CDR3 protein once, without DNA. Its clone listing holds 200,000 to 300,000 distinct CDR3 sequences. Comment on this clonotype: Antigen unknown.

This CDR3 is 17 amino acids long. The chain employs TRBV12-3 or TRBV12-4 and TRBJ2-2; with no DNA, the TCRdb D assignment of TRBD2 cannot be verified. The receptor was derived from a woman between 18 and 75 years old in good health. The sequenced material came from blood T cells: a sorted CD56 or NKG2C T cell subset, CD4+ or CD8+ T cells, or bulk PBMC T cells (not recorded which). CDR3 in amino acids: CASSSPGTSEDTGELFF.